This T cell receptor beta chain was sequenced during a study of response to subunit inactivated influenza vaccine. Study-level points and caveats: Authors suggested seasonal influenza vaccinations each recruit few new T cells.

In germline, CDR1 is DFQATT, CDR2 SNEGSKA (reference sequence). The length of the CDR3 is 14 residues. Trimming took 5 bases from V and 3 from J; bases not matched to a gene: 5. TCRdb passed the RT-PCR reads through MiXCR, listing each CDR3 protein once. The sample carries about 780,000 distinct CDR3 sequences, less than 20% recorded once. This clonotype was picked up a small number of times. The target antigen is unknown. The material sequenced was PBMCs from blood, taken roughly 5 days after vaccination. The sequence was collected from a man aged 45-65 years who received an inactivated influenza vaccine. The chain combines TRBV20-1 with TRBJ2-2; 8 positions match TRBD1. This CDR3 reads CSARTGMYTGELFF. DNA for the CDR3: TGCAGTGCTCGGACAGGGATGTACACCGGGGAGCTGTTTTTT.